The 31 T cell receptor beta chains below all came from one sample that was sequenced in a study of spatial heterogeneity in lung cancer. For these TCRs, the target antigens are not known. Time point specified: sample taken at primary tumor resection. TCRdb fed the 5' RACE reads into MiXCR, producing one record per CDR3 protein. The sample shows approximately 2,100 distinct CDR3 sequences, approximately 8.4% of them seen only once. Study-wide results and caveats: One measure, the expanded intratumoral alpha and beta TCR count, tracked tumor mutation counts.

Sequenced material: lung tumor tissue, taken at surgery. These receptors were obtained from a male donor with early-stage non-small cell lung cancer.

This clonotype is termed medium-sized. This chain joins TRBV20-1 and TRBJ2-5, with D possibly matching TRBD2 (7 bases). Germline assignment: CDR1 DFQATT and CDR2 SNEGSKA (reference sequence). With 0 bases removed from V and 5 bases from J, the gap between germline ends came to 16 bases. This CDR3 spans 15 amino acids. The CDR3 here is CSARDRPGGRETQYF. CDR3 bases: TGCAGTGCTAGAGATCGGCCGGGGGGCCGTGAGACCCAGTACTTC.

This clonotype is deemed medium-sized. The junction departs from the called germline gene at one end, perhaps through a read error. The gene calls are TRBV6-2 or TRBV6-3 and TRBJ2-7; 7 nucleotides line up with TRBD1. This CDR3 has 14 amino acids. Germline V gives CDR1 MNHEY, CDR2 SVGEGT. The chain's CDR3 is CASSYQGGSNEQYF. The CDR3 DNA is TGTGCCAGCAGTTACCAAGGGGGCTCCAACGAGCAGTACTTC.

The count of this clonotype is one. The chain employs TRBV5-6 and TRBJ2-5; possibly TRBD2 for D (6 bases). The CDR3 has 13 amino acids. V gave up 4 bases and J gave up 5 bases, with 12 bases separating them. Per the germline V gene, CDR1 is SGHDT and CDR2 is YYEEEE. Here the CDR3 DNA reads TGTGCCAGCAGCCGTTGGGCGGGGGAGACCCAGTACTTC. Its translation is CASSRWAGETQYF.

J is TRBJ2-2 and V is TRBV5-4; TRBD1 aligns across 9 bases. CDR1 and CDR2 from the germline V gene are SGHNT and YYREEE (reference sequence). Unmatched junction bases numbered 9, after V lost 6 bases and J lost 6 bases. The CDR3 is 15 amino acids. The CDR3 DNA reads TGTGCCAGCAATGGACAGGGGAAAGGGGCCGGGGAGCTGTTTTTT. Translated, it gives CASNGQGKGAGELFF.

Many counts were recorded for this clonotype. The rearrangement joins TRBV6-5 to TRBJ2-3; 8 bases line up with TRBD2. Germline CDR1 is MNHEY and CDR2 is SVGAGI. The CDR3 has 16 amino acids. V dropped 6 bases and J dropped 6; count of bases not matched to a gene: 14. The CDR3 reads CASRQNPRSGADTQYF. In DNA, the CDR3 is TGTGCCAGCAGGCAAAACCCTCGTAGCGGGGCGGATACGCAGTATTTT.

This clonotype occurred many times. CDR3 region: CSALGLSGNTIYF. In DNA, the CDR3 is TGCAGTGCCTTGGGACTCTCAGGAAACACCATATATTTT. This chain uses TRBV20-1 with TRBJ1-3; weak D call: TRBD1 (5 bases). The V gene's germline CDR1 is DFQATT and CDR2 SNEGSKA (reference sequence). The CDR3 loop spans 13 amino acids. V lost 6 bases and J 4 bases, leaving 13 bases between the germline ends.

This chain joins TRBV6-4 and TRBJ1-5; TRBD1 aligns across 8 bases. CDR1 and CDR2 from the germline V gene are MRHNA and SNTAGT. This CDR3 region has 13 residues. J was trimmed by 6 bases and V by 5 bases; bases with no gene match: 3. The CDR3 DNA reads TGTGCCAGCAGTCCGGACAGGGCTCAGCCCCAGCATTTT. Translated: CASSPDRAQPQHF.

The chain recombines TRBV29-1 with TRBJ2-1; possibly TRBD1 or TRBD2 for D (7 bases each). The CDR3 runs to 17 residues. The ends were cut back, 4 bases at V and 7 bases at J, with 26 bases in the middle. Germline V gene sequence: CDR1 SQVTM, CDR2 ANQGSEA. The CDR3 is CSVGDRRGQGEGNEQFF. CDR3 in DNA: TGCAGCGTTGGCGACCGTAGGGGGCAGGGGGAGGGGAATGAGCAGTTCTTC.

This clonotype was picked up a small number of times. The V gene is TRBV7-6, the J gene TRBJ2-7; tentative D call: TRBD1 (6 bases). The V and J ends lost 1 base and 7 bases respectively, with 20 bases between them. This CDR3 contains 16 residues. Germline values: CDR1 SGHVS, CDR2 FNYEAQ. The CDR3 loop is CASSLGGPVTVNEQYF. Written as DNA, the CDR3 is TGTGCCAGCAGCTTAGGGGGGCCCGTGACAGTAAATGAGCAGTACTTC.

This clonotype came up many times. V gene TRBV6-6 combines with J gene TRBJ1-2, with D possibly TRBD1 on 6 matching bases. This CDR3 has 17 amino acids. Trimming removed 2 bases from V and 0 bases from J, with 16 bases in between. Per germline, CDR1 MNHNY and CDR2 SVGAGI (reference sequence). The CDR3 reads CASSYRGQPYTNYGYTF. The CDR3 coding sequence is TGTGCCAGCAGTTACCGTGGACAGCCTTACACTAACTATGGCTACACCTTC.

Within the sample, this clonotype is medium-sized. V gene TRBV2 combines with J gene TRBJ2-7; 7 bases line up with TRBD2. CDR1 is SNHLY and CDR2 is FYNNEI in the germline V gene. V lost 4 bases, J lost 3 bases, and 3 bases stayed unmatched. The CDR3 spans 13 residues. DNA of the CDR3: TGTGCCAGCAGTGTAGTAGCGGGCTACGAGCAGTACTTC. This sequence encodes CASSVVAGYEQYF.

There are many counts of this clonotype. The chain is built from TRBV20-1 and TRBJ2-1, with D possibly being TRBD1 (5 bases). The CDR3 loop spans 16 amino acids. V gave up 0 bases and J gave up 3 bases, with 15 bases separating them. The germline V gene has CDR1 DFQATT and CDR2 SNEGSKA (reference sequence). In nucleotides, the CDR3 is TGCAGTGCTAGAGATAGGGGCAAGCAGGGCTACAATGAGCAGTTCTTC. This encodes CSARDRGKQGYNEQFF.

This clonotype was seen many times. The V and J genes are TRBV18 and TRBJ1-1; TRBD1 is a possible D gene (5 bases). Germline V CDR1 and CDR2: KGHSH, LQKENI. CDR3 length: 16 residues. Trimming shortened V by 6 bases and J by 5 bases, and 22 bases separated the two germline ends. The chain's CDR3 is CASSKASGTAGTEAFF. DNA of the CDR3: TGTGCCAGCTCGAAAGCCTCCGGGACGGCAGGGACTGAAGCTTTCTTT.

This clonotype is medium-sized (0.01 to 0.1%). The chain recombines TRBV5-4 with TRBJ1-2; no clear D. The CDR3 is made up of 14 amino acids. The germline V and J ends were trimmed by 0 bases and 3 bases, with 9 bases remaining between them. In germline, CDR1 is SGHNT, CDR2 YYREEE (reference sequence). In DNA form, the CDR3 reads TGTGCCAGCAGCTTGGAAATTGGCGACTATGGCTACACCTTC. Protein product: CASSLEIGDYGYTF. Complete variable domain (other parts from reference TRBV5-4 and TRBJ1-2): ETGVTQSPTHLIKTRGQQVTLRCSSQSGHNTVSWYQQALGQGPQFIFQYYREEENGRGNFPPRFSGLQFPNYSSELNVNALELDDSALYLCASSLEIGDYGYTFGSGTRLTVV.

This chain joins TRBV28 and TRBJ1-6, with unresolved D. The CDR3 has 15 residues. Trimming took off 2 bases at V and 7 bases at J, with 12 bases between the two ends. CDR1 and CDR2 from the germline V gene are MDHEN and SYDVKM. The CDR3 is CASSLGLYENSPLHF. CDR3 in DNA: TGTGCCAGCAGTTTAGGCCTCTACGAAAATTCACCCCTCCACTTT.

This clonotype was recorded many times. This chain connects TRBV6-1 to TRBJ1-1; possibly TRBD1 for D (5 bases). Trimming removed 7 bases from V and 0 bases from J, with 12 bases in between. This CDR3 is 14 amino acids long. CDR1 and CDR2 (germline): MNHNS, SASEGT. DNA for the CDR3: TGTGCCAGCACCTGGGGGTCTATGAACACTGAAGCTTTCTTT. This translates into CASTWGSMNTEAFF.

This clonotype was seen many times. The DNA of the CDR3 is TGCGCCAGCAGCACAATGAGCGGGGGTCCCTACGAGCAGTACTTC. Protein: CASSTMSGGPYEQYF. The V gene is TRBV5-1, the J gene TRBJ2-7, with 8 bases aligning to TRBD2. Germline CDR1 is SGHRS and CDR2 is YFSETQ. V lost 4 bases and J lost 2; bases outside the gene matches: 8. CDR3 length: 15 residues.

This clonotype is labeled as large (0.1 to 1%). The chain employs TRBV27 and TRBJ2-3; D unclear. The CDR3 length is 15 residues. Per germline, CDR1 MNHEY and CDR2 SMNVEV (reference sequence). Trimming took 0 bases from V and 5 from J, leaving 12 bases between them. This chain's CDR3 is CASSLSYGGQDTQYF. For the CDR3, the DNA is TGTGCCAGCAGTTTATCGTACGGCGGCCAAGATACGCAGTATTTT.

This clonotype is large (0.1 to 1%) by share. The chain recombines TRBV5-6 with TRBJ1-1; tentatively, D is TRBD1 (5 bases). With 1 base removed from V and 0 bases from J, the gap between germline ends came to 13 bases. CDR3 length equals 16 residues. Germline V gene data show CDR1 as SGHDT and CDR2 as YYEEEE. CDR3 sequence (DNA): TGTGCCAGCAGCTTGTGGGGCGGGCAGTTGAACACTGAAGCTTTCTTT. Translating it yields CASSLWGGQLNTEAFF.

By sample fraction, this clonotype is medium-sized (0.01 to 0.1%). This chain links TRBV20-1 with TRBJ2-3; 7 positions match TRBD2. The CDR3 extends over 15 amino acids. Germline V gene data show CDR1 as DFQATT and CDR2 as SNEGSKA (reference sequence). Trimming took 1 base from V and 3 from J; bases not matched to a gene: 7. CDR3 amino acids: CSARVWTSGTDTQYF. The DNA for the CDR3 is TGCAGTGCTAGAGTCTGGACTAGTGGGACAGATACGCAGTATTTT.

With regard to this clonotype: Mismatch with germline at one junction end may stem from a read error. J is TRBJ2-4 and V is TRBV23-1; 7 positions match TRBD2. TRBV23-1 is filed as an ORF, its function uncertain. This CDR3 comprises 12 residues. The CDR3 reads CASSLGFGGKAF. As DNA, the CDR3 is TGCGCCAGCAGTCTGGGATTCGGGGGGAAGGCCTTC.

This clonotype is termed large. In DNA, the CDR3 is TGTGCCAGCAGTTTTCAAAATGAGCAGTTCTTC. Amino acid sequence: CASSFQNEQFF. The V gene is TRBV28, the J gene TRBJ2-1; D remains ambiguous. The V and J ends lost 3 bases and 7 bases respectively, with 4 bases between them. From germline, CDR1 is MDHEN and CDR2 SYDVKM. This CDR3 region has 11 residues. Looking up the rest from reference TRBV28 and TRBJ2-1 gives the full variable domain: DVKVTQSSRYLVKRTGEKVFLECVQDMDHENMFWYRQDPGLGLRLIYFSYDVKMKEKGDIPEGYSVSREKKERFSLILESASTNQTSMYLCASSFQNEQFFGPGTRLTVL.

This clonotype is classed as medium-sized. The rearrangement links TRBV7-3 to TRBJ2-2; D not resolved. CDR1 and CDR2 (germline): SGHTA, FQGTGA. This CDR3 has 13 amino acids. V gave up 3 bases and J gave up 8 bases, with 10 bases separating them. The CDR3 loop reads CASSFYARGELFF. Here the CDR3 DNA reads TGTGCCAGCAGCTTTTACGCGCGGGGGGAGCTGTTTTTT.

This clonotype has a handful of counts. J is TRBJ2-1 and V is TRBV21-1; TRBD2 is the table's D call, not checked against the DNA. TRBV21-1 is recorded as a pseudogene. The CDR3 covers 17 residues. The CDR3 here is CASSGLAGGLIYNEQFF. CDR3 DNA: TGTGCCAGCAGCGGACTAGCGGGGGGGCTAATTTACAATGAGCAGTTCTTC.

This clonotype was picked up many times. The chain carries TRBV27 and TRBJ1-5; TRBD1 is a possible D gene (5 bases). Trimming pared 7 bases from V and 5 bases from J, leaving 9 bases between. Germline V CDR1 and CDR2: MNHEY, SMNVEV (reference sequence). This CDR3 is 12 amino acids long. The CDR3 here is CASKGWDQPQHF. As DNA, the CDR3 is TGTGCCAGCAAGGGGTGGGATCAGCCCCAGCATTTT.

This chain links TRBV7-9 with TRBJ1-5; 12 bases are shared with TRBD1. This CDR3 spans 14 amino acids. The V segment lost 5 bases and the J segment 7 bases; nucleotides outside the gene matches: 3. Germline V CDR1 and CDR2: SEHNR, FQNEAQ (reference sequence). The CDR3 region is CASSPGTGGQPQHF. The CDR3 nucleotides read TGTGCCAGCAGCCCCGGGACAGGGGGCCAGCCCCAGCATTTT.

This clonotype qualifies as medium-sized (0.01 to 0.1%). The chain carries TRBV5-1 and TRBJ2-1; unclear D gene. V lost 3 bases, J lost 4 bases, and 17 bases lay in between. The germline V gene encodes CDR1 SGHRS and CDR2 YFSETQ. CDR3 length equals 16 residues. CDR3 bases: TGCGCCAGCAGCTCTTCAGAAACCCTCCGGTACAATGAGCAGTTCTTC. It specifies CASSSSETLRYNEQFF.

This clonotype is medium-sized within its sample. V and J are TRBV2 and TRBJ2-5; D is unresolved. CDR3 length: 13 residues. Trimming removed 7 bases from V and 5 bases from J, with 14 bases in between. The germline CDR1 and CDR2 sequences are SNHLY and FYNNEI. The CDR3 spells CASTGPSGETQYF. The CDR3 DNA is TGTGCCAGCACTGGCCCCTCCGGGGAGACCCAGTACTTC.

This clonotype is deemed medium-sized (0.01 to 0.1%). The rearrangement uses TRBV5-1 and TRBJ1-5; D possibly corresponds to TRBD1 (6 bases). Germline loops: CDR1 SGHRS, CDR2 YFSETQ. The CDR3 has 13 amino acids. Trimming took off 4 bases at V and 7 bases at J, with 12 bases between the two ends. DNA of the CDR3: TGCGCCAGCAGCATCGGGACAAGACAGCCCCAGCATTTT. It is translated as CASSIGTRQPQHF.

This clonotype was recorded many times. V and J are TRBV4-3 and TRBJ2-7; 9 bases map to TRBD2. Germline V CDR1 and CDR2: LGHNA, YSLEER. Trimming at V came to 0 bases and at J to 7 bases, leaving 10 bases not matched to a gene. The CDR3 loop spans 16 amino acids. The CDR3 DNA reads TGCGCCAGCAGCCAAGATTTGGGCGGGGGGGCGGATGAGCAGTACTTC. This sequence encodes CASSQDLGGGADEQYF.

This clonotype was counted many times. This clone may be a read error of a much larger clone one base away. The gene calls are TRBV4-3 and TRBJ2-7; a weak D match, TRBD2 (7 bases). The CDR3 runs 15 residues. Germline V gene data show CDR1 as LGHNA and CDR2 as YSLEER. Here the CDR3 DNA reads TGCGCCTGCAGCCCACAGAGGGGGGGGACCTACGAGCAGTACTTC. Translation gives CACSPQRGGTYEQYF.